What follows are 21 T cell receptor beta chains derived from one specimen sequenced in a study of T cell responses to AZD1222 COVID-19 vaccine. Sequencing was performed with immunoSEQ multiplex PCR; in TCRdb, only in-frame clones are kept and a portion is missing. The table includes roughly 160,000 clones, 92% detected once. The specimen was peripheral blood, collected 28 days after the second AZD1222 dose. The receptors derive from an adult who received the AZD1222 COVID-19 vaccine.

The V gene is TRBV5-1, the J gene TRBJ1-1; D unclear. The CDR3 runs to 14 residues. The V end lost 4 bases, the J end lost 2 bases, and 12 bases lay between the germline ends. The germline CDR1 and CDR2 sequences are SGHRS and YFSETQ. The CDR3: CASSPLVKNTEAFF. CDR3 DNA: TGCGCCAGCAGCCCTCTGGTAAAAAACACTGAAGCTTTCTTT.

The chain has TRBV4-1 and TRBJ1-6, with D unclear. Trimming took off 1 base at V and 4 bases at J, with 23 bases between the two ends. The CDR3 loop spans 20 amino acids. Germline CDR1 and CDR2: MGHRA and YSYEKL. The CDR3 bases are TGCGCCAGCAGCCAAGTTCCCTCTTCTGCTGCTTCTTTTTATAATTCACCCCTCCACTTT. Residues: CASSQVPSSAASFYNSPLHF.

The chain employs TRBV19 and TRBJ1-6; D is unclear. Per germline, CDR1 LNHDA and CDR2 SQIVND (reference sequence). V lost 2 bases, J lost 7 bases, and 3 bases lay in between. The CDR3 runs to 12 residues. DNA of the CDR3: TGTGCCAGTAGTATACTAAATTCACCCCTCCACTTT. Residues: CASSILNSPLHF.

CDR3 nucleotide sequence: TGTGCCAGCAGGAAGGGTAGCGGGCCCGTCACCTCCTACAATGAGCAGTTCTTC. As protein: CASRKGSGPVTSYNEQFF. The chain has TRBV6-4 and TRBJ2-1, with 7 bases matching TRBD2. With 6 bases clipped from V and 0 bases from J, the junction kept 14 bases outside the gene matches. CDR3 length: 18 residues. Germline V CDR1 and CDR2: MRHNA, SNTAGT.

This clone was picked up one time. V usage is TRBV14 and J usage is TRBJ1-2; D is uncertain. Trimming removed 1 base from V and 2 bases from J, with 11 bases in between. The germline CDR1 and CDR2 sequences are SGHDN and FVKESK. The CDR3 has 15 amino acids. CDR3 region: CASSQGRGWNYGYTF. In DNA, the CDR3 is TGTGCCAGCAGCCAAGGGCGGGGTTGGAACTATGGCTACACCTTC.

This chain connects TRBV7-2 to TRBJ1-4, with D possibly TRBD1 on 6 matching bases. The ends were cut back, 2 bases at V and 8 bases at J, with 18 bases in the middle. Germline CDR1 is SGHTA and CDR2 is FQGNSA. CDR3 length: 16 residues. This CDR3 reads CASSLSPPGAWEKLFF. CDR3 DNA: TGTGCCAGCAGCTTAAGCCCCCCGGGGGCATGGGAAAAACTGTTTTTT.

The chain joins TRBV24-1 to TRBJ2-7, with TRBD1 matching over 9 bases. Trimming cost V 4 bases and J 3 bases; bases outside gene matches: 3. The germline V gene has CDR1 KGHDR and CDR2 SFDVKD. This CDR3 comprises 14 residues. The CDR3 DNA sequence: TGTGCCACCAGTGACAAGACAGGGGGCTACGAGCAGTACTTC. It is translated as CATSDKTGGYEQYF.

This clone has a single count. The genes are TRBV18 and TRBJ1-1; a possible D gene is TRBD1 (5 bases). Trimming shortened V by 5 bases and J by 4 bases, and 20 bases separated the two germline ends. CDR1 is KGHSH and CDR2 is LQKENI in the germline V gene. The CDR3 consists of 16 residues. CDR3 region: CASSSQGPPSGTEAFF. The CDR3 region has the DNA TGTGCCAGCTCATCCCAGGGACCCCCCTCTGGCACTGAAGCTTTCTTT.

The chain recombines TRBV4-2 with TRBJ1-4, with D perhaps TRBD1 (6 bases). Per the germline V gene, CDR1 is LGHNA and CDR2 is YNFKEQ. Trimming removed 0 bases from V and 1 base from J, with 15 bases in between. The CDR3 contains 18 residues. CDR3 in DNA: TGTGCCAGCAGCCAAGATTTCGGGGAGGGGGAAACTAATGAAAAACTGTTTTTT. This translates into CASSQDFGEGETNEKLFF.

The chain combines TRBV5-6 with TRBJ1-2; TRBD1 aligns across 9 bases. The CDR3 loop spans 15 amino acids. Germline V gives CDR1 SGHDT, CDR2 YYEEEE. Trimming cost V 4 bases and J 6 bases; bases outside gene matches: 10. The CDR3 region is CASSVGRGQGDGYTF. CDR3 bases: TGTGCCAGCAGCGTGGGTAGGGGACAGGGAGATGGCTACACCTTC.

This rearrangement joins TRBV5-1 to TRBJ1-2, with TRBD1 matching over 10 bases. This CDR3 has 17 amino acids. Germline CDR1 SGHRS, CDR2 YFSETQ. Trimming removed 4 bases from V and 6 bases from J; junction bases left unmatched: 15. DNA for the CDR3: TGCGCCAGCAGCCTCCCCACGGCGCAGACAGGGGGCGATGGCTACACCTTC. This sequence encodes CASSLPTAQTGGDGYTF.

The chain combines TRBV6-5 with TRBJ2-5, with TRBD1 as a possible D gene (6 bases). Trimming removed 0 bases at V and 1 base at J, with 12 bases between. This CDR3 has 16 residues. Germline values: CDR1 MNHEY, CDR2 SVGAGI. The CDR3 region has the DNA TGTGCCAGCAGTTACTCTACAGGGCCCCCCCAAGAGACCCAGTACTTC. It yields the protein CASSYSTGPPQETQYF.

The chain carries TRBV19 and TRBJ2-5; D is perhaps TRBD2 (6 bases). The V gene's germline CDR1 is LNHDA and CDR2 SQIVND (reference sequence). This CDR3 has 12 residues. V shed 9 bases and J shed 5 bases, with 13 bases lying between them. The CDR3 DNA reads TGTGCCAGCCGGGACTCCCAGGAGACCCAGTACTTC. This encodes CASRDSQETQYF.

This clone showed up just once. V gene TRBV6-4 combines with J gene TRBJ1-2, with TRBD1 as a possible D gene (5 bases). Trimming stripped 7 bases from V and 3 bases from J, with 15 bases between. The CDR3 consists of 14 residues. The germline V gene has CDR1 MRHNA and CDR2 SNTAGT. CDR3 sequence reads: CASIAGREYYGYTF. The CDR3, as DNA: TGTGCCAGCATCGCAGGGAGGGAGTACTATGGCTACACCTTC.

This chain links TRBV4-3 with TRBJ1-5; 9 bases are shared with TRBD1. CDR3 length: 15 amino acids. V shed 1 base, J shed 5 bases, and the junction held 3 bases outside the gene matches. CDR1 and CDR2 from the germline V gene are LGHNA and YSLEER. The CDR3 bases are TGCGCCAGCAGCCAAGGGACAGGGGTAGATCAGCCCCAGCATTTT. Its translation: CASSQGTGVDQPQHF.

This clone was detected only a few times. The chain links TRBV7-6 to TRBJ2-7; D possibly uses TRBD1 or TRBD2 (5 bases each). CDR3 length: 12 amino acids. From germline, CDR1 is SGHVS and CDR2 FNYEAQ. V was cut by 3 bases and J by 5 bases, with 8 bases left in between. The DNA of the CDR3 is TGTGCCAGCAGCTTCCAGGGAGACGAGCAGTACTTC. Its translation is CASSFQGDEQYF. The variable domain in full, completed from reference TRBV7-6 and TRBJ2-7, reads GAGVSQSPRYKVTKRGQDVALRCDPISGHVSLYWYRQALGQGPEFLTYFNYEAQQDKSGLPNDRFSAERPEGSISTLTIQRTEQRDSAMYRCASSFQGDEQYFGPGTRLTVT.

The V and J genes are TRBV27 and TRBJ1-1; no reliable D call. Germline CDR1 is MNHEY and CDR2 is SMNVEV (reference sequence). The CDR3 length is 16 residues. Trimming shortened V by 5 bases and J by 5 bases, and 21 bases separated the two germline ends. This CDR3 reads CASSPVPARLRTEAFF. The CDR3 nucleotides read TGTGCCAGCAGTCCAGTCCCAGCGCGGTTGAGGACTGAAGCTTTCTTT.

Here the CDR3 DNA reads TGTGCCAGCAGCTTATCGGAGGGTGAGTACAATGAGCAGTTCTTC. Protein: CASSLSEGEYNEQFF. The chain links TRBV7-3 to TRBJ2-1; D is perhaps TRBD2 (6 bases). V lost 2 bases and J 4 bases, leaving 12 bases between the germline ends. The CDR3 consists of 15 residues. Germline assignment: CDR1 SGHTA and CDR2 FQGTGA.

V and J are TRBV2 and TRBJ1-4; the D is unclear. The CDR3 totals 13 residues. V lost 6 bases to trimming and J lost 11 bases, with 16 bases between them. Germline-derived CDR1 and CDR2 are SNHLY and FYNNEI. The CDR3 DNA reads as TGTGCCAGCAGGAGTAGCCCGAGTGGGAAACTGTTTTTT. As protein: CASRSSPSGKLFF.

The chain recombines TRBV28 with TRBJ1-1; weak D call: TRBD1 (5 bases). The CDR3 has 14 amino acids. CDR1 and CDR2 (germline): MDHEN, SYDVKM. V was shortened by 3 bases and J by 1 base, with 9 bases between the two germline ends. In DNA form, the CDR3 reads TGTGCCAGCAGTTTTACGGGGACGAACACTGAAGCTTTCTTT. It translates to CASSFTGTNTEAFF.

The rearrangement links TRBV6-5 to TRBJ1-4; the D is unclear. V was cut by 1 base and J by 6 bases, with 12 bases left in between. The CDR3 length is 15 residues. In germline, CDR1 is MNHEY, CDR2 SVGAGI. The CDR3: CASSYYTKRHEKLFF. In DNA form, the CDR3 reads TGTGCCAGCAGTTACTACACTAAAAGGCATGAAAAACTGTTTTTT.